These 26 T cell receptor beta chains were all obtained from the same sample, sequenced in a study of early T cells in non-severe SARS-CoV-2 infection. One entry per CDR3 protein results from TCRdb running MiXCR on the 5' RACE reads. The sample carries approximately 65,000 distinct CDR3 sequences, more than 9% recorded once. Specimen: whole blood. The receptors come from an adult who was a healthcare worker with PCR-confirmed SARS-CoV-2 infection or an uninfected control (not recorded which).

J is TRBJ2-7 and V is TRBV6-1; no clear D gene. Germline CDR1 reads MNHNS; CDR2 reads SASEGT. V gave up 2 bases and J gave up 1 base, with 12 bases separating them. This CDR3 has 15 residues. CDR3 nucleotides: TGTGCCAGCAGTGAACCCCGGGTCCGGTCCTACGAGCAGTACTTC. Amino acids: CASSEPRVRSYEQYF.

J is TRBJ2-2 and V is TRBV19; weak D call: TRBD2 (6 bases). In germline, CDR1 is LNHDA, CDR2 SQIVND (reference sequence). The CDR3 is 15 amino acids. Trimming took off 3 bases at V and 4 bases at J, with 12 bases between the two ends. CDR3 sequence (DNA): TGTGCCAGTAGTATTTCCGGGACTTTCACCGGGGAGCTGTTTTTT. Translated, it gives CASSISGTFTGELFF. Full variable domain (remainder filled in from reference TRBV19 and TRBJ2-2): DGGITQSPKYLFRKEGQNVTLSCEQNLNHDAMYWYRQDPGQGLRLIYYSQIVNDFQKGDIAEGYSVSREKKESFPLTVTSAQKNPTAFYLCASSISGTFTGELFFGEGSRLTVL.

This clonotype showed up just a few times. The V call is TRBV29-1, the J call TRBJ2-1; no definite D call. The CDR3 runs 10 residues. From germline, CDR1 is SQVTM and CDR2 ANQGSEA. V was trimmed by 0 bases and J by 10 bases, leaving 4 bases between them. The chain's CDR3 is CSVEEREQFF. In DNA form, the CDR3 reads TGCAGCGTTGAAGAACGCGAGCAGTTCTTC.

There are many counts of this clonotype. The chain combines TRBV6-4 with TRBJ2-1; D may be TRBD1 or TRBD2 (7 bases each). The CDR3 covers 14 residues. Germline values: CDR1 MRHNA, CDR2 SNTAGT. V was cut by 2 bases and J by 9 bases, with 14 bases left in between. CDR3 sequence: CASSDGEGAGEQFF. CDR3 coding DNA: TGTGCCAGCAGTGACGGGGAGGGGGCTGGTGAGCAGTTCTTC.

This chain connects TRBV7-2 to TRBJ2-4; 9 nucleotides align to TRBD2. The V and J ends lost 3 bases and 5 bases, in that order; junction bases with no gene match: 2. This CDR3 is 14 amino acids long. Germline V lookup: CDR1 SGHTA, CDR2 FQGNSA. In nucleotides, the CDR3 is TGTGCCAGCAGCTTGACTAGCGGACAAAACATTCAGTACTTC. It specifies CASSLTSGQNIQYF.

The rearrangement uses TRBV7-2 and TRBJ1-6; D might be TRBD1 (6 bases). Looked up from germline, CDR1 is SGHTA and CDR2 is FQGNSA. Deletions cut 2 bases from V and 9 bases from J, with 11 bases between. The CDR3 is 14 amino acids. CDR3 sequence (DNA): TGTGCCAGCAGCTTACAGGGGAGCCGTTCACCCCTCCACTTT. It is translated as CASSLQGSRSPLHF.

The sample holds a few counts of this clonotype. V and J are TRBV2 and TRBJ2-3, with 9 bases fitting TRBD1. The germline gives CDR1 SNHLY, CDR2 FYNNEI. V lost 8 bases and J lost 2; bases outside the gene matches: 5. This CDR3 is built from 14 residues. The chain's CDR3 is CASAQGAVTDTQYF. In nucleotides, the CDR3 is TGTGCCAGCGCACAGGGGGCGGTCACAGATACGCAGTATTTT.

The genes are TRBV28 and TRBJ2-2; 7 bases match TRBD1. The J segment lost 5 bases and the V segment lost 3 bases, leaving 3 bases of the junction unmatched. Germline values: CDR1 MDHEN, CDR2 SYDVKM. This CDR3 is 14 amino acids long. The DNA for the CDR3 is TGTGCCAGCAGTTTCGGACAGGTGACCGGGGAGCTGTTTTTT. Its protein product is CASSFGQVTGELFF.

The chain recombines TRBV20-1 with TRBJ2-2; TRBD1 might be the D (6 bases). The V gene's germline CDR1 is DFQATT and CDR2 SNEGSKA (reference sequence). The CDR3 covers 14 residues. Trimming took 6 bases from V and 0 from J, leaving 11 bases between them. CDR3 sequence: CSASTGANTGELFF. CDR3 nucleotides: TGCAGTGCGTCGACAGGAGCGAACACCGGGGAGCTGTTTTTT.

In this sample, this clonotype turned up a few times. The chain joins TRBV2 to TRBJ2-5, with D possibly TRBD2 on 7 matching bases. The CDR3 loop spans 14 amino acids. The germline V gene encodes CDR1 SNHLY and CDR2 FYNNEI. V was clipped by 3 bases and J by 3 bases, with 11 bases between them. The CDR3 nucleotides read TGTGCCAGCAGTGAGGGCGGGGGCAAAGAGACCCAGTACTTC. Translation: CASSEGGGKETQYF.

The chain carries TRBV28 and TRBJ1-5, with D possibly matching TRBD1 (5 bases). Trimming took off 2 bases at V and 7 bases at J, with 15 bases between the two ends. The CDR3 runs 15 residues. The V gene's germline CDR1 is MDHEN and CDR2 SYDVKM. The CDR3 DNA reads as TGTGCCAGCAGTTTAGCTCAGGGTGTGTACCAGCCCCAGCATTTT. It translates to CASSLAQGVYQPQHF.

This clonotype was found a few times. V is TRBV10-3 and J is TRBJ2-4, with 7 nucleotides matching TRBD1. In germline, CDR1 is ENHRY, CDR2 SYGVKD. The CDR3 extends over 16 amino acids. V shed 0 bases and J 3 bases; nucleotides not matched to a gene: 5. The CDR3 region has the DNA TGTGCCATCAGTGAGTCTGCTACAGGGGTCAAAAACATTCAGTACTTC. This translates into CAISESATGVKNIQYF.

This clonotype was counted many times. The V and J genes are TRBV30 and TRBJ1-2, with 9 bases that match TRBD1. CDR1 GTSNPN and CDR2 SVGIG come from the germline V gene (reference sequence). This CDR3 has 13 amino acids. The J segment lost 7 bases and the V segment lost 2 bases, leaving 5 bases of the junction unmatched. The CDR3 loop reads CAWSTGTGSGYTF. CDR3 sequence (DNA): TGTGCCTGGAGTACCGGGACAGGGTCTGGCTACACCTTC. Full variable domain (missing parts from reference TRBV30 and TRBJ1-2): SQTIHQWPATLVQPVGSPLSLECTVEGTSNPNLYWYRQAAGRGLQLLFYSVGIGQISSEVPQNLSASRPQDRQFILSSKKLLLSDSGFYLCAWSTGTGSGYTFGSGTRLTVV.

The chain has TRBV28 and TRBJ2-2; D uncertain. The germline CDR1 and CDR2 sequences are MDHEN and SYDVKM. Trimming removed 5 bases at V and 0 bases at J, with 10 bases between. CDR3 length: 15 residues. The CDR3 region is CASSIETANTGELFF. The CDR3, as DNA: TGTGCCAGCAGTATTGAGACGGCGAACACCGGGGAGCTGTTTTTT.

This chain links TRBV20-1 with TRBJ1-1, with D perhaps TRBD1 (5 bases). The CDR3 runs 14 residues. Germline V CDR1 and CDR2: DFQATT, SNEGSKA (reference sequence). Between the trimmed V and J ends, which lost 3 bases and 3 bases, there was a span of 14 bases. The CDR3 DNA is TGCAGTGCTAGGGAGCCGGGGGATCACACTGAAGCTTTCTTT. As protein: CSAREPGDHTEAFF.

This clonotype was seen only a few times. The CDR3 region has the DNA TGTGCCAGCAGACAATCAGGGGGCGGCAATCAGCCCCAGCATTTT. Its protein product is CASRQSGGGNQPQHF. V usage is TRBV12-3 or TRBV12-4 and J usage is TRBJ1-5, with 8 nucleotides matching TRBD1. J gave up 2 bases and V 6 bases, and 6 bases lay outside the gene matches. This CDR3 has 15 residues.

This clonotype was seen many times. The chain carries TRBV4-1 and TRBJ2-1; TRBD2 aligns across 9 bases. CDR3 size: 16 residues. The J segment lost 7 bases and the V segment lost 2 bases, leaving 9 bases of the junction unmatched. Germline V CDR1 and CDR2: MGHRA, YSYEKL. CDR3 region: CASSQPMGGGVNEQFF. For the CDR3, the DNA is TGCGCCAGCAGCCAACCCATGGGCGGGGGGGTGAATGAGCAGTTCTTC.

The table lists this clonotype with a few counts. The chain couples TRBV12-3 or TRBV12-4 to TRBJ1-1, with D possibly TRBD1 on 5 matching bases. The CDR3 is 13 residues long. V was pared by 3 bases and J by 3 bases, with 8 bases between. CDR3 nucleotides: TGTGCCAGCAGTTTGAAAGGGGACACTGAAGCTTTCTTT. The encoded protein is CASSLKGDTEAFF.

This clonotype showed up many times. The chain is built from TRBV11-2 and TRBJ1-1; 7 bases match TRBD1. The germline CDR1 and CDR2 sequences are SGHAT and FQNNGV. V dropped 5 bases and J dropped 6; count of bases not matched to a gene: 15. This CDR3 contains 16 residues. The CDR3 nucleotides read TGTGCCAGCAGCCGTTATTCCCGGGACAGCAACCCTGAAGCTTTCTTT. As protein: CASSRYSRDSNPEAFF.

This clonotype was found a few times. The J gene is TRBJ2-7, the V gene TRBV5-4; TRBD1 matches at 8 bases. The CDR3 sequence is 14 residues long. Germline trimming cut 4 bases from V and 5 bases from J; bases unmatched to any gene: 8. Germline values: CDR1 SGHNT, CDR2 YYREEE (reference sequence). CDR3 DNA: TGTGCCAGCAGCACCGGACAGGGTCGGAACGAGCAGTACTTC. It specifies CASSTGQGRNEQYF.

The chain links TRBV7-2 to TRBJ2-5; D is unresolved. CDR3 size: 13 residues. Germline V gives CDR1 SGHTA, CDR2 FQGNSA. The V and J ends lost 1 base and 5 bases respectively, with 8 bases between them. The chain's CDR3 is CASSLDPLETQYF. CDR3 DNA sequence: TGTGCCAGCAGCTTAGATCCTTTGGAGACCCAGTACTTC.

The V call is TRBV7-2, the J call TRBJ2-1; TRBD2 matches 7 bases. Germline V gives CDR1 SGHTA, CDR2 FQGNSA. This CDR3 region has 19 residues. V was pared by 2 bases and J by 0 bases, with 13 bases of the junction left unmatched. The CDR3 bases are TGTGCCAGCAGCTTATCTCGGGCTAGCGGCCTCAGCTCCTACAATGAGCAGTTCTTC. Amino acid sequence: CASSLSRASGLSSYNEQFF.

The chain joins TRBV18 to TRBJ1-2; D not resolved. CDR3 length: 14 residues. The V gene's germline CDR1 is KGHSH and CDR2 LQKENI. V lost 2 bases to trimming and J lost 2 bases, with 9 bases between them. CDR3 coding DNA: TGTGCCAGCTCACCAGTAAGGGAGAACTATGGCTACACCTTC. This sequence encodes CASSPVRENYGYTF.

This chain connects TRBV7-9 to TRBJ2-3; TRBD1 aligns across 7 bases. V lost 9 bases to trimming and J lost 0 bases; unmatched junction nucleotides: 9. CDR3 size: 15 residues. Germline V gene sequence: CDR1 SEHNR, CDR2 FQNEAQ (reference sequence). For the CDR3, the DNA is TGTGCCAGGAGCCCGACAGGGTCTAGCACAGATACGCAGTATTTT. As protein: CARSPTGSSTDTQYF.

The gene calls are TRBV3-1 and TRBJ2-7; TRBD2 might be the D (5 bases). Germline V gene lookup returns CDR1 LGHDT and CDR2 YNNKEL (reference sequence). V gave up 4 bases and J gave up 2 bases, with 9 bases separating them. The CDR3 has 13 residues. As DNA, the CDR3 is TGTGCCAGCAGCCTCGGACTTACCTACGAGCAGTACTTC. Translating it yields CASSLGLTYEQYF.

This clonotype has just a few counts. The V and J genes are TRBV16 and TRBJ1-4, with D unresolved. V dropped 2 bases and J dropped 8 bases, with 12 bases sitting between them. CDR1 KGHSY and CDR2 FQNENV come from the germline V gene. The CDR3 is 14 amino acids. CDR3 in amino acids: CASSQGGGGEKLFF. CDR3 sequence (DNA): TGTGCCAGCAGCCAAGGAGGCGGTGGAGAAAAACTGTTTTTT.